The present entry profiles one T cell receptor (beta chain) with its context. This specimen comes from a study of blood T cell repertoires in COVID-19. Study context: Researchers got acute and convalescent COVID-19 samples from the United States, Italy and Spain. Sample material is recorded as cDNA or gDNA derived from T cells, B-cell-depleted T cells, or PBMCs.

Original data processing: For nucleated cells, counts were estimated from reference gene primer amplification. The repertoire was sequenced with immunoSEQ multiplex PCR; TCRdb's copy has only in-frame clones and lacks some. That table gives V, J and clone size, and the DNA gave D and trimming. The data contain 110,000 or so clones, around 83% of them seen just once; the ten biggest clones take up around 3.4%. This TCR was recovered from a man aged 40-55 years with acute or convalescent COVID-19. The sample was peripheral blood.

The CDR3 region is CASSPYDRDPKDTGELFF. In nucleotides, the CDR3 is TGTGCCAGCAGCCCCTACGACAGGGACCCTAAGGACACCGGGGAGCTGTTTTTT. This rearrangement joins TRBV7-2 to TRBJ2-2, with TRBD1 matching over 7 bases. J lost 3 bases, V lost 5 bases, and 15 bases had no gene match. The CDR3 sequence is 18 residues long. The germline V gene encodes CDR1 SGHTA and CDR2 FQGNSA.